This T cell receptor (beta chain) was sequenced during a study of blood T cell repertoires in COVID-19. Study overall: The samples span acute and convalescent COVID-19 from the United States, Italy and Spain. T cells, B-cell-depleted T cells, or PBMCs supplied cDNA or gDNA.

In the authors' workflow: Amplification with reference gene primers provided the estimates of nucleated cell counts. Sequencing used immunoSEQ multiplex PCR; TCRdb keeps in-frame clones, though not all of them. V and J calls and clone size come straight from that table; D and trimming were deduced from the DNA. The sample shows approximately 140,000 clones, 84% of them seen only once. The receptor was isolated from a human donor in a cohort sampled during active COVID-19. What was sequenced was peripheral blood.

CDR3 residues: CASSTTRAHGELFF. In nucleotides, the CDR3 is TGTGCCAGCAGCACGACCAGGGCCCACGGGGAGCTGTTTTTT. The chain recombines TRBV7-3 with TRBJ2-2; tentatively, D is TRBD1 (5 bases). CDR1 is SGHTA and CDR2 is FQGTGA in the germline V gene. Trimming stripped 5 bases from V and 7 bases from J, with 14 bases between. The CDR3 contains 14 residues.